Included here is one TCR beta chain sequence, with context. The data derive from a study of Graves' ophthalmopathy and Graves' hyperthyroidism. CDR3 size: 10 residues. The germline V and J ends were trimmed by 7 bases and 7 bases, with 10 bases remaining between them. Germline V gives CDR1 SQVTM, CDR2 ANQGSEA. RNA transcripts yielded amplified TCR beta CDR3 regions. First-round RT-PCR employed HTBI primers, with a second-round multiplex PCR after it. TCRdb recomputed calls from the multiplex PCR reads with MiXCR, one row per CDR3 protein. Among 900,000 to 1,200,000 distinct CDR3 sequences, about 35% were seen once, and the ten largest hold approximately 10%.

This TCR was recovered from an adult man with Graves' hyperthyroidism. The sequenced sample was peripheral blood or thyroid tissue (not recorded which). This sequence joins TRBV29-1 and TRBJ1-2; D is undetermined. The CDR3 sequence: CSAVTTGYTF. CDR3 in DNA: TGCAGCGCAGTTACGACTGGCTACACCTTC.